These T cell receptor beta chains were read from a single sample in a study of blood T cells in healthy people across ages. TCRdb ran MiXCR on the 5' RACE reads and lists one entry per CDR3 protein. The top ten hold around 13% of the sample, which has about 1.1 million distinct CDR3 sequences, roughly two fifths seen once. The sample comprised blood. Every receptor here comes from a man younger than 35 in good health. The CDR3 runs from the conserved cysteine through the conserved F or W. The D gene is left open where the match is weak. The size of a clone is reported for some rows only, either as once, few or many, or as a class for expanded clones.

J gene,clone size,V gene,D gene,CDR3 DNA,CDR3 protein
TRBJ2-2,.,TRBV29-1,TRBD1,TGCAGCGCCATGAGGGACAGGTTAACCGGGGAGCTGTTTTTT,CSAMRDRLTGELFF
TRBJ2-4,few,TRBV4-3,.,TGCGCCAGCAGCCAAGAAACGCGGGACATTCAGTACTTC,CASSQETRDIQYF
TRBJ2-1,.,TRBV11-3,.,TGTGCCAGCAGCGGCTACAGGTCCAGTGAGCAGTTCTTC,CASSGYRSSEQFF
TRBJ2-1,.,TRBV27,TRBD2,TGTGCCAGCAATCTCCGGTGGACTAGCGGGGCCGCATTCAACAATGAGCAGTTCTTC,CASNLRWTSGAAFNNEQFF
TRBJ1-1,.,TRBV12-3/TRBV12-4,TRBD1,TGTGCCAGTACCCAGGGGGGAGACACTGAAGCTTTCTTT,CASTQGGDTEAFF
TRBJ1-1,.,TRBV7-9,TRBD1,TGTGCCAGCAGCGTACGGGTCGGGCAGGGGGATCCTGAAGCTTTCTTT,CASSVRVGQGDPEAFF
TRBJ1-2,few,TRBV20-1,.,TGCAGTGCCGATGGGAGTGGCTACACCTTC,CSADGSGYTF
TRBJ2-1,.,TRBV20-1,.,TGCAGTGCTAGGAAGACAGCCCACAATGAGCAGTTCTTC,CSARKTAHNEQFF
TRBJ2-5,.,TRBV20-1,TRBD1,TGCAGTGCCCCGACAGGGTCAGAGACCCAGTACTTC,CSAPTGSETQYF
TRBJ2-7,.,TRBV20-1,.,TGCAGTGCTAGAGATCCACAGAATACCTACGAGCAGTACTTC,CSARDPQNTYEQYF
TRBJ2-5,.,TRBV11-3,.,TGTGCCAGCAGCCCTACGGTAGGGGGATACAATGAGCAGTACTTC,CASSPTVGGYNEQYF
TRBJ2-7,.,TRBV6-5,TRBD1,TGTGCCAGCAGTTCCCGGACAGGGGTCTCCTACGAGCAGTACTTC,CASSSRTGVSYEQYF
TRBJ2-5,few,TRBV4-1,TRBD2,TGCGCCAGCAGCCAAGCTAGCGGGAAAGAGACCCAGTACTTC,CASSQASGKETQYF
TRBJ1-5,many,TRBV3-1,TRBD1,TGTGCCAGCAGCCGGGGGACAGGGGAACAGCCCCAGCATTTT,CASSRGTGEQPQHF
TRBJ1-2,.,TRBV7-8,.,TGTGCCAGCAGCTTAGGGGAGAAGTATGGCTACACCTTC,CASSLGEKYGYTF
TRBJ1-1,few,TRBV12-3/TRBV12-4,.,TGTGCCAGCAACCCCGGGAAGAACACTGAAGCTTTCTTT,CASNPGKNTEAFF
TRBJ2-1,once,TRBV12-3/TRBV12-4,.,TGTGCCAGCAGTTTGTCGAATTGGCGGGAGCAGTTCTTC,CASSLSNWREQFF
TRBJ2-1,few,TRBV4-3,.,TGCGCCAGCAGCCACGATGGGAAACAGTTCTTC,CASSHDGKQFF
TRBJ2-1,.,TRBV5-1,TRBD1,TGCGCCAGCAGCTTGGACAGGGGGTACCACAATGAGCAGTTCTTC,CASSLDRGYHNEQFF
TRBJ2-4,.,TRBV7-9,.,TGTGCCAGCATCTCCGGGACCTCAAACATTCAGTACTTC,CASISGTSNIQYF
TRBJ2-5,few,TRBV27,TRBD1,TGTGCCAGCAGTTCGGAGGACAGGGGAAGGCAGTACTTC,CASSSEDRGRQYF
TRBJ1-6,few,TRBV4-2,.,TGTGCCAGCAGCCAAGAAGGGGACTCCGGCTCCTATAATTCACCCCTCCACTTT,CASSQEGDSGSYNSPLHF
TRBJ2-5,.,TRBV7-2,.,TGTGCCAGCAGCGTAGACCCCGTTGGTCGTGAGCAGTACTTC,CASSVDPVGREQYF
TRBJ1-1,few,TRBV13,.,TGTGCCAGCAGCTTGACATCCAGCCTGAACACTGAAGCTTTCTTT,CASSLTSSLNTEAFF
TRBJ2-3,few,TRBV10-3,.,TGTGCCATCACCCCATCCGGCGGGGCAAGCACAGATACGCAGTATTTT,CAITPSGGASTDTQYF
TRBJ1-2,.,TRBV6-6,.,TGTGCCAGCAGTTACTTCCCAGTACCTATGGAAGGCTACACCTTC,CASSYFPVPMEGYTF